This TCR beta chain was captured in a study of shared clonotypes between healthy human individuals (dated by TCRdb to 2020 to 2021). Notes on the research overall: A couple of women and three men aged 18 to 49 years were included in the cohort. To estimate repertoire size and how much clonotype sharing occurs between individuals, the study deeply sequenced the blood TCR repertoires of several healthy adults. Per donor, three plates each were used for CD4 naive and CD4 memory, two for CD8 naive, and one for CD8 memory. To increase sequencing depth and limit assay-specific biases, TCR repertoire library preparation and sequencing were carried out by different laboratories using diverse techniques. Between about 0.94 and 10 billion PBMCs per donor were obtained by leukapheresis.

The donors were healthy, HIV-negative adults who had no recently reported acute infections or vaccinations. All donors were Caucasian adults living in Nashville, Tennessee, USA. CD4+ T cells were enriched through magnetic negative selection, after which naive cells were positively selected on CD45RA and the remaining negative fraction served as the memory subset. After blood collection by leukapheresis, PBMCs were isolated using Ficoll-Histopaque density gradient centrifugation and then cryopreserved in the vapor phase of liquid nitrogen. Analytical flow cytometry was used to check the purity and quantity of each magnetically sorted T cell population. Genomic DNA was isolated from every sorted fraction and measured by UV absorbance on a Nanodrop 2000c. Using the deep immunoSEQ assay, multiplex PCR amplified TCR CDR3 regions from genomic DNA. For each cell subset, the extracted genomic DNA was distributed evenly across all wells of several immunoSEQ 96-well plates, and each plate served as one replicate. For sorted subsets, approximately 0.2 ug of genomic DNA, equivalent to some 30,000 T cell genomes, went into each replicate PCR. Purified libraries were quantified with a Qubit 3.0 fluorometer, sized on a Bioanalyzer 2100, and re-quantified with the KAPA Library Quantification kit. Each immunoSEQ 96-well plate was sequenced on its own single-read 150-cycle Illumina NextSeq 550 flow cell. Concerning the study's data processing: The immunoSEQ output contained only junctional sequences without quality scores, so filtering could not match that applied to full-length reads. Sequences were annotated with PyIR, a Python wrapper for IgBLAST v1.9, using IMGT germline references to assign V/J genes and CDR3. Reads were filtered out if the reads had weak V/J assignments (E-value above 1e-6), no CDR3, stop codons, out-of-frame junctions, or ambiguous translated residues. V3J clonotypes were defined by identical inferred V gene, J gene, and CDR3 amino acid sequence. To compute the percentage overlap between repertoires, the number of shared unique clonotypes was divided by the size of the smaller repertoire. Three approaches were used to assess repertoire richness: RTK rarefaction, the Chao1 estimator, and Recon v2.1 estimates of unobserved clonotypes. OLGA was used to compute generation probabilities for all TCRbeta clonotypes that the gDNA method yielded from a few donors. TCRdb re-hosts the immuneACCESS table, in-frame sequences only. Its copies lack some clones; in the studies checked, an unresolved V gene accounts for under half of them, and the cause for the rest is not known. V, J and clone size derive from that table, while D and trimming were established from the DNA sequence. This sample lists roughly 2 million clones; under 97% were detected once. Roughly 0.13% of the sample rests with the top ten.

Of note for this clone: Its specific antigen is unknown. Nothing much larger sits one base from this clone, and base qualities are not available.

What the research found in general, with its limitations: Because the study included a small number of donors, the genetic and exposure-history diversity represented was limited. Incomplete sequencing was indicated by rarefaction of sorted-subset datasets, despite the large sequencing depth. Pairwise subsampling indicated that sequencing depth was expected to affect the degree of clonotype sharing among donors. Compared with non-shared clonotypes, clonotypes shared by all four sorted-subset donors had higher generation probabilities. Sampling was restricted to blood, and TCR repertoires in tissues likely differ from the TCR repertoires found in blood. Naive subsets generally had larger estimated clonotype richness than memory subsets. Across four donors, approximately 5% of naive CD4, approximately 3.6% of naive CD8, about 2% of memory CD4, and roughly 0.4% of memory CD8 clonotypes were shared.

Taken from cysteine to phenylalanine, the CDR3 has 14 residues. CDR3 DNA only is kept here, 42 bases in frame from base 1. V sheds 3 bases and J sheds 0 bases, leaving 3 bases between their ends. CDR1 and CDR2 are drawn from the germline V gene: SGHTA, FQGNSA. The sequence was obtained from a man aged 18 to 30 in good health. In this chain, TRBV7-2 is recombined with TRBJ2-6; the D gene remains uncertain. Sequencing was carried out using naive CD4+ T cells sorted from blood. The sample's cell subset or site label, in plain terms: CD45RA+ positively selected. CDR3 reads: CASSFASGANVLTF. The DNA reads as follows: TGTGCCAGCAGCTTCGCCTCTGGGGCCAACGTCCTGACTTTC.